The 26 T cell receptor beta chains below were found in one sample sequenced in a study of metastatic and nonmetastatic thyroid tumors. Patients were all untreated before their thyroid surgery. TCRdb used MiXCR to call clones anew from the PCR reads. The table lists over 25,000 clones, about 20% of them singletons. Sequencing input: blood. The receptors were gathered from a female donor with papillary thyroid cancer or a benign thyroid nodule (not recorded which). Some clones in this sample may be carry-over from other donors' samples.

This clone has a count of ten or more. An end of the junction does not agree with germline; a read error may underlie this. This CDR3 reads CASSLGGWGTDTQYF. The CDR3 DNA is TGTGCCAGCAGCTTAGGCGGCTGGGGCACAGATACGCAGTATTTT. The chain has TRBV12-3 or TRBV12-4 and TRBJ2-3; no clear D. This CDR3 is built from 15 residues.

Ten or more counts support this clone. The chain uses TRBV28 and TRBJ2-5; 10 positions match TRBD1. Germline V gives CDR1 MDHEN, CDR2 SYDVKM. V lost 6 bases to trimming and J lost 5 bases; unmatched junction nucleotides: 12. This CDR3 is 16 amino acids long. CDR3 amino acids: CASSPGTGDLRETQYF. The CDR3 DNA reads TGTGCCAGCAGCCCAGGGACAGGGGACTTGCGGGAGACCCAGTACTTC.

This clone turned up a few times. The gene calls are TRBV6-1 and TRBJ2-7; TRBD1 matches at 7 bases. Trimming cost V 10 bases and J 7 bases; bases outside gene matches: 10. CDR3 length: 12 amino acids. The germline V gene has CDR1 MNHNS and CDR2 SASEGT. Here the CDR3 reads CATRDSSREQYF. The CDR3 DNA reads TGTGCCACCCGGGACAGCTCCCGGGAGCAGTACTTC.

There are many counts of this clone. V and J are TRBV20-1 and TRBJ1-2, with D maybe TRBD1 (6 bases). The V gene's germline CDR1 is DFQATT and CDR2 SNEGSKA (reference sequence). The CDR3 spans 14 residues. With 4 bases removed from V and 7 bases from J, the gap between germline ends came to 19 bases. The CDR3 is CSAKVPGGLRGYTF. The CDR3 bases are TGCAGTGCTAAGGTCCCCGGGGGCTTACGTGGCTACACCTTC.

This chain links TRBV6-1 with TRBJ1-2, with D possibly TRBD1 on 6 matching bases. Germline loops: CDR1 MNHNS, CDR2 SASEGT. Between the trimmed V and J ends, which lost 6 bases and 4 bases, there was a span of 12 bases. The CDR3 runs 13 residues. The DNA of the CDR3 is TGTGCCAGCAGGCTACAGGGCGGCTATGGCTACACCTTC. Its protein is CASRLQGGYGYTF.

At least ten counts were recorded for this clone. CDR3 DNA: TGTGCCAGCAGTTACGACCCGACAGGCCTGGGTAGTAGGTTCTTC. It yields the protein CASSYDPTGLGSRFF. This chain uses TRBV6-5 with TRBJ2-1, with D possibly TRBD1 on 6 matching bases. Trimming removed 2 bases from V and 15 bases from J, with 23 bases in between. Germline V gene sequence: CDR1 MNHEY, CDR2 SVGAGI. The CDR3 contains 15 residues.

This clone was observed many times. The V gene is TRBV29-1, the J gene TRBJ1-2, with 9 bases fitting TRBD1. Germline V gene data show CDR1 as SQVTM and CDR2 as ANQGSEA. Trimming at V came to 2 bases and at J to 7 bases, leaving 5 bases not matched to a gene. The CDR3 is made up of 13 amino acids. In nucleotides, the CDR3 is TGCAGCGTTGAAAGACAGGGGGGTTTTGGCTACACCTTC. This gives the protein CSVERQGGFGYTF.

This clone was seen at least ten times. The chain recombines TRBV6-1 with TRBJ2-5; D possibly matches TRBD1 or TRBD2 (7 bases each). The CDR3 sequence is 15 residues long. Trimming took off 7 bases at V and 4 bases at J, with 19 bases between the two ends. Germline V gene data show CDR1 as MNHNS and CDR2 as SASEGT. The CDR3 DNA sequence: TGTGCCAGCACCCAGGGGGAGGGACTGGGAGAGACCCAGTACTTC. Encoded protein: CASTQGEGLGETQYF.

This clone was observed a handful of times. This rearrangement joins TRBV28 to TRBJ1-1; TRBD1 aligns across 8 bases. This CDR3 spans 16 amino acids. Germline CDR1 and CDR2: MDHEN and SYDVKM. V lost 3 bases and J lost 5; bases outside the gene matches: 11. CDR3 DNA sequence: TGTGCCAGCAGTTTCTCCGGACAGGGAGAGGGTACTGAAGCTTTCTTT. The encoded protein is CASSFSGQGEGTEAFF. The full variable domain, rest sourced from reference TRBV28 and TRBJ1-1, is DVKVTQSSRYLVKRTGEKVFLECVQDMDHENMFWYRQDPGLGLRLIYFSYDVKMKEKGDIPEGYSVSREKKERFSLILESASTNQTSMYLCASSFSGQGEGTEAFFGQGTRLTVV.

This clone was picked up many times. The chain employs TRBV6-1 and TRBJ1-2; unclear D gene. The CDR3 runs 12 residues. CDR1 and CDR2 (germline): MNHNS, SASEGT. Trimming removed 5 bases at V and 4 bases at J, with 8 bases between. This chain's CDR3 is CASSSGFYGYTF. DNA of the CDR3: TGTGCCAGCAGTTCGGGGTTCTATGGCTACACCTTC.

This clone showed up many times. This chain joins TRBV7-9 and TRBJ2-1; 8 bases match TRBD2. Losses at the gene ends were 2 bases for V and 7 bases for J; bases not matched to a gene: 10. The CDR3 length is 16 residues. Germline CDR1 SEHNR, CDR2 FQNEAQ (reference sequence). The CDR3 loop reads CASSLLVREGPNEQFF. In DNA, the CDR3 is TGTGCCAGCAGCTTACTTGTTCGGGAGGGCCCAAATGAGCAGTTCTTC.

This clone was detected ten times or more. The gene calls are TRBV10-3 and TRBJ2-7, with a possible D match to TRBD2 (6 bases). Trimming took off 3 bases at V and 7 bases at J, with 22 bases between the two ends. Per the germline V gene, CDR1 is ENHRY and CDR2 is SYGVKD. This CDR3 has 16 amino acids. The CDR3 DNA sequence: TGTGCCATCAGTGATAGTCGGCCGGGGCGAGGAGGGGAGCAGTACTTC. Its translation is CAISDSRPGRGGEQYF.

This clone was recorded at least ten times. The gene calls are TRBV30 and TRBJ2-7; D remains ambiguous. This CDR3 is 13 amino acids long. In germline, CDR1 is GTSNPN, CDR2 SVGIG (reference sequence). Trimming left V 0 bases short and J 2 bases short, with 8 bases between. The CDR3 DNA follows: TGTGCCTGGAGTGTCCAACGGACCTACGAGCAGTACTTC. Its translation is CAWSVQRTYEQYF.

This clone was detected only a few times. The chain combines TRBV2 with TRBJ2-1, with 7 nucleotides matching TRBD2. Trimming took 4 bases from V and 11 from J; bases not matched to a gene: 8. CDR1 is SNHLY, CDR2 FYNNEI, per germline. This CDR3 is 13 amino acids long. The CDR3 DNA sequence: TGTGCCAGCAGTGTTTTGGGACTACAAAAGCAGTTCTTC. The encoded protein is CASSVLGLQKQFF.

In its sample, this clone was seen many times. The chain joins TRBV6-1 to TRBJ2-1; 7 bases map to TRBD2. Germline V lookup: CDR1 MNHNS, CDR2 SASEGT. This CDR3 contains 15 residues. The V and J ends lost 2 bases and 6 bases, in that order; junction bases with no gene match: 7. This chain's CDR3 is CASSELAGVPNEQFF. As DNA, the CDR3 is TGTGCCAGCAGTGAATTGGCGGGAGTCCCCAATGAGCAGTTCTTC.

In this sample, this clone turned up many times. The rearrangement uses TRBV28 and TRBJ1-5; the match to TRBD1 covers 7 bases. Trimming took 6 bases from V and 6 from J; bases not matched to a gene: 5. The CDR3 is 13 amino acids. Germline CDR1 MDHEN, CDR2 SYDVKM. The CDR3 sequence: CASRSYRGQPQHF. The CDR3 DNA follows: TGTGCCAGCAGGTCTTACAGGGGTCAGCCCCAGCATTTT.

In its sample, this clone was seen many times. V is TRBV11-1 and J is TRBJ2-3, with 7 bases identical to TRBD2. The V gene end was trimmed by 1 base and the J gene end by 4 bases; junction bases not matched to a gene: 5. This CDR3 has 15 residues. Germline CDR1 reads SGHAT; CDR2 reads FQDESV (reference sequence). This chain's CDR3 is CASSLEERGPDTQYF. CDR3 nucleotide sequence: TGTGCCAGCAGCTTAGAGGAGCGGGGCCCAGATACGCAGTATTTT.

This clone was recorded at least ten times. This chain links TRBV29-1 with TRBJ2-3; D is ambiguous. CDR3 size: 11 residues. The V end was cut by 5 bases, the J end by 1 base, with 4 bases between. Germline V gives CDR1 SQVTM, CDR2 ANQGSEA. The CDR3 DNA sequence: TGCAGCGTTCTAGGCACAGATACGCAGTATTTT. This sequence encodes CSVLGTDTQYF.

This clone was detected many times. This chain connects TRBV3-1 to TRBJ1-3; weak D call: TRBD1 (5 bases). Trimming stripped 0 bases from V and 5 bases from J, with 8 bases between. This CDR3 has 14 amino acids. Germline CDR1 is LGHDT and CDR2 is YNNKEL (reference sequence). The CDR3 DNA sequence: TGTGCCAGCAGCCAAGAGGACAACCGAAACACCATATATTTT. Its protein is CASSQEDNRNTIYF.

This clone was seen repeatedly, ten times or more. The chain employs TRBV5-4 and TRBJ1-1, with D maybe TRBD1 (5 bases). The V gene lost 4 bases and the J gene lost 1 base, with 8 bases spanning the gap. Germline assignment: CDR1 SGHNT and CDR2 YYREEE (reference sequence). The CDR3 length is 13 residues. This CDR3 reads CASSLGANTEAFF. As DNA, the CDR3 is TGTGCCAGCAGCCTCGGGGCGAACACTGAAGCTTTCTTT. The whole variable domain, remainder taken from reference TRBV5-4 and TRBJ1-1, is ETGVTQSPTHLIKTRGQQVTLRCSSQSGHNTVSWYQQALGQGPQFIFQYYREEENGRGNFPPRFSGLQFPNYSSELNVNALELDDSALYLCASSLGANTEAFFGQGTRLTVV.

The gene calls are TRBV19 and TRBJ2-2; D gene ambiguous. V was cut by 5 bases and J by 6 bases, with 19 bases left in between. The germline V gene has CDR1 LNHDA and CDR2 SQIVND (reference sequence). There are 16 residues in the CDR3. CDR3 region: CASSSAPSMVSGELFF. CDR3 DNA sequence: TGTGCCAGTAGTTCAGCACCTTCCATGGTGTCCGGGGAGCTGTTTTTT.

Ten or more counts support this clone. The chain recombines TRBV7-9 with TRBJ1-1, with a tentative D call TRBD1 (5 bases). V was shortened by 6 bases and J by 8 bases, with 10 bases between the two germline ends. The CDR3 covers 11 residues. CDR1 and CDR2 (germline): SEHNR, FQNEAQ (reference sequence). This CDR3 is CASRYGTEAFF. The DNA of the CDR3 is TGTGCCAGCAGATATGGGACCGAAGCTTTCTTT.

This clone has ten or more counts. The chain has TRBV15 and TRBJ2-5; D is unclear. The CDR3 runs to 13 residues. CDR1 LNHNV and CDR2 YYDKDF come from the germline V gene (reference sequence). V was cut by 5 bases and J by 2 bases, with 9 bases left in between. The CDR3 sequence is CATSGSEQETQYF. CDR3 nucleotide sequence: TGTGCCACCAGCGGCTCAGAACAAGAGACCCAGTACTTC.

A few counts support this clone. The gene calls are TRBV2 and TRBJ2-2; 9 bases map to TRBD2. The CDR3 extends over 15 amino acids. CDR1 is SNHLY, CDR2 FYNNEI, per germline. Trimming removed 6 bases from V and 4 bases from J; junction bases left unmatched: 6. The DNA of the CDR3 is TGTGCCAGCAGACCCAGGACTAGCGCCACCGGGGAGCTGTTTTTT. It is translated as CASRPRTSATGELFF.

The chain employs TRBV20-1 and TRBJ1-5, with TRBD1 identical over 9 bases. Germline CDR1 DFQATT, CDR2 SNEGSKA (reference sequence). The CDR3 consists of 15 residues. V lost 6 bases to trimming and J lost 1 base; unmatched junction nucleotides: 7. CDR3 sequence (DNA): TGCAGTGCCGGAACAGGGGGCCGCAGCAATCAGCCCCAGCATTTT. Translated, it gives CSAGTGGRSNQPQHF.

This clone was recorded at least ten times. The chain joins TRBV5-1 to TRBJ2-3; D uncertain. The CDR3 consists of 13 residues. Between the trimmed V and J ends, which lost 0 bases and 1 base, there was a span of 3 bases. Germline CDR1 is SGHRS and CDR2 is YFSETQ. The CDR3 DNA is TGCGCCAGCAGCTTGGGTGGCACAGATACGCAGTATTTT. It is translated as CASSLGGTDTQYF.